The clone carrying this T cell receptor (beta chain) was seen more than once but under ten times. The antigen is undetermined. Extraction of RNA preceded its reverse transcription into cDNA, which served as the sequencing template. Here immunoSEQ multiplex PCR was the method, and the copy in TCRdb shows in-frame clones only, minus some. Of roughly 100,000 clones listed, roughly half are singletons. This specimen belongs to a study of CD8+ T cells in alopecia areata. Study-wide results and caveats: Sequencing of scalp tissue also captures the resident alphabeta T cells of normal skin. Alopecia totalis/universalis scalp especially showed more expanded CD8+ clones than normal scalp.

This CDR3 is 13 amino acids long. Germline V gene data show CDR1 as ENHRY and CDR2 as SYGVKD. V was trimmed by 6 bases and J by 2 bases, leaving 10 bases between them. Sequenced sample: CD4+ T cells sorted from blood. The TCR originated in a human donor in good health. The chain has TRBV10-3 and TRBJ1-2; a weak D match, TRBD1 (6 bases). DNA of the CDR3: TGTGCCATCAGACGGACAGAGAACTATGGCTACACCTTC. Amino acid sequence: CAIRRTENYGYTF.